This TCR beta chain derives from a study of radiation and T cells in renal cell carcinoma. Germline values: CDR1 SGHDN, CDR2 FVKESK. The CDR3 spans 16 residues. The junction had 9 bases not matched to a gene; V was cut back by 3 bases and J by 7 bases. The time point: blood 2 weeks post-SBRT. Treatment: 15 Gy SBRT to primary tumor, nephrectomy 4 weeks later. Sequencing was performed with immunoSEQ multiplex PCR; in TCRdb, only in-frame clones are kept and a portion is missing. The table shows roughly 28,000 clones, with 81% occurring only once. The sequences come from blood, collected from a patient whose treatment included radiotherapy and nephrectomy. The sequence derives from a man aged 60-69 years with renal cell carcinoma. This chain connects TRBV14 to TRBJ2-2, with 9 positions matching TRBD1. The CDR3 bases are TGTGCCAGCAGCCACGCGGGACAGGGTTTGAGCGGGGAGCTGTTTTTT. Amino acid sequence: CASSHAGQGLSGELFF. Combining the CDR3 with reference TRBV14 and TRBJ2-2 gives the whole variable domain EAGVTQFPSHSVIEKGQTVTLRCDPISGHDNLYWYRRVMGKEIKFLLHFVKESKQDESGMPNNRFLAERTGGTYSTLKVQPAELEDSGVYFCASSHAGQGLSGELFFGEGSRLTVL.